Included here is one T cell receptor beta chain sequence, with context. No antigen is known for it. Treatment of the sample: treatment-naive control, cytoreductive nephrectomy. Control tumors came from a handful of females and 11 males, aged 40 to 82. This sample is drawn from a study of radiation and T cells in renal cell carcinoma. Study-wide points: Sampling covered only roughly 1 g of each tumor.

Germline-derived CDR1 and CDR2 are KGHSH and LQKENI. V was cut by 6 bases and J by 15 bases, with 21 bases left in between. The CDR3 is 13 residues long. Assay: immunoSEQ multiplex PCR; the TCRdb copy retains only in-frame clones and omits some. This table holds roughly 13,000 clones, roughly three fifths found once. This specimen consisted of tumor tissue, obtained from a patient whose treatment was nephrectomy without radiotherapy. The chain carries TRBV18 and TRBJ2-1, with D perhaps matching TRBD1 (6 bases). The sequence came from a man in his fifties or sixties with renal cell carcinoma. The CDR3 protein is CASSPGTPSMGFF. The CDR3, as DNA: TGTGCCAGCTCCCCCGGGACACCATCTATGGGGTTCTTC.